The 19 T cell receptor beta chains presented below share a single source sample, sequenced in a study of T cells of healthy individuals. TCRdb processed the 5' RACE reads anew with MiXCR; each CDR3 protein has one entry. This table has approximately 50,000 distinct CDR3 sequences, approximately 15% appearing once. These receptors were obtained from a human donor in good health.

This clonotype was found many times. The rearrangement links TRBV24-1 to TRBJ2-3; 9 positions agree with TRBD1. Germline-derived CDR1 and CDR2 are KGHDR and SFDVKD. The CDR3 contains 14 residues. The V gene end was trimmed by 9 bases and the J gene end by 4 bases; junction bases not matched to a gene: 7. CDR3 DNA: TGTGCCACCGGCGGGACAGGGTGGTCAGATACGCAGTATTTT. Translation: CATGGTGWSDTQYF.

This clonotype has a count of ten or more. The rearrangement joins TRBV5-4 to TRBJ2-3; the match to TRBD2 covers 12 bases. CDR3 size: 16 residues. Losses at the gene ends were 0 bases for V and 1 base for J; bases not matched to a gene: 0. Germline V gene lookup returns CDR1 SGHNT and CDR2 YYREEE (reference sequence). CDR3 region: CASSLGLAGGTDTQYF. In nucleotides, the CDR3 is TGTGCCAGCAGCTTGGGACTAGCGGGGGGCACAGATACGCAGTATTTT.

The genes are TRBV25-1 and TRBJ1-6; the D is unclear. Trimming removed 5 bases at V and 7 bases at J, with 9 bases between. The CDR3 consists of 13 residues. The V gene's germline CDR1 is MGHDK and CDR2 SYGVNS. CDR3 loop: CASSLVSNSPLHF. In nucleotides, the CDR3 is TGTGCCAGCAGTCTGGTCAGCAATTCACCCCTCCACTTT. The full variable domain, with the rest looked up from reference TRBV25-1 and TRBJ1-6, is EADIYQTPRYLVIGTGKKITLECSQTMGHDKMYWYQQDPGMELHLIHYSYGVNSTEKGDLSSESTVSRIRTEHFPLTLESARPSHTSQYLCASSLVSNSPLHFGNGTRLTVT.

This clonotype has just a few counts. The rearrangement joins TRBV20-1 to TRBJ2-7, with TRBD1 identical over 9 bases. The V gene end was trimmed by 5 bases and the J gene end by 7 bases; junction bases not matched to a gene: 15. There are 15 residues in the CDR3. Germline assignment: CDR1 DFQATT and CDR2 SNEGSKA (reference sequence). This CDR3 reads CSARDTGQGLSEQYF. The CDR3 DNA sequence: TGCAGTGCTCGGGATACGGGACAGGGATTGAGTGAGCAGTACTTC.

This clonotype has at least ten counts. The chain uses TRBV6-1 and TRBJ2-2, with D possibly TRBD1 on 5 matching bases. Deletions cut 7 bases from V and 3 bases from J, with 21 bases between. The CDR3 consists of 17 residues. Germline CDR1 MNHNS, CDR2 SASEGT. The CDR3 nucleotides are TGTGCCAGCACCCGCACCTCTACAGGAATATACACCGGGGAGCTGTTTTTT. This sequence encodes CASTRTSTGIYTGELFF.

This clonotype was counted between two and nine times. The chain employs TRBV15 and TRBJ2-5; D call uncertain. This CDR3 has 15 residues. The germline V gene encodes CDR1 LNHNV and CDR2 YYDKDF (reference sequence). Trimming shortened V by 0 bases and J by 0 bases, and 8 bases separated the two germline ends. CDR3 amino acids: CATSRDRTDQETQYF. CDR3 bases: TGTGCCACCAGCAGAGATCGTACAGACCAAGAGACCCAGTACTTC.

This clonotype was counted many times. V is TRBV24-1 and J is TRBJ2-3; D ambiguous. The germline V and J ends were trimmed by 3 bases and 8 bases, with 11 bases remaining between them. The CDR3 has 13 residues. CDR1 is KGHDR and CDR2 is SFDVKD in the germline V gene. The CDR3 DNA is TGTGCCACCAGTGATGGTTTAGCATCTACGCAGTATTTT. This codes for CATSDGLASTQYF.

This clonotype was recorded a few times. CDR3 region: CAGTGLNTEAFF. CDR3 DNA: TGTGCCGGTACAGGGTTGAACACTGAAGCTTTCTTT. The chain carries TRBV2 and TRBJ1-1, with D tentatively TRBD1 (6 bases). Germline CDR1 SNHLY, CDR2 FYNNEI. V dropped 11 bases and J dropped 0 bases, with 10 bases sitting between them. This CDR3 region has 12 residues.

CDR3 bases: TGTGCCAGCAGCGTGCCTAGGGCGGAGTACTACGAGCAGTACTTC. Translating it yields CASSVPRAEYYEQYF. J is TRBJ2-7 and V is TRBV13; D is unresolved. Trimming pared 5 bases from V and 3 bases from J, leaving 17 bases between. CDR1 is PRHDT and CDR2 is FYEKMQ in the germline V gene (reference sequence). CDR3 length equals 15 residues. Drawing the rest from reference TRBV13 and TRBJ2-7, the complete variable domain is AAGVIQSPRHLIKEKRETATLKCYPIPRHDTVYWYQQGPGQDPQFLISFYEKMQSDKGSIPDRFSAQQFSDYHSELNMSSLELGDSALYFCASSVPRAEYYEQYFGPGTRLTVT.

At least ten counts were recorded for this clonotype. The V and J genes are TRBV13 and TRBJ1-1, with no clear D. Germline V CDR1 and CDR2: PRHDT, FYEKMQ (reference sequence). The CDR3 has 16 residues. Trimming cost V 3 bases and J 3 bases, with 17 bases left between them. The CDR3: CASSLSIPEGYTEAFF. As DNA, the CDR3 is TGTGCCAGCAGCTTGTCGATACCGGAGGGATACACTGAAGCTTTCTTT.

This clonotype has ten or more counts. The V gene is TRBV6-4, the J gene TRBJ1-6; tentative D call: TRBD1 (5 bases). Trimming pared 3 bases from V and 6 bases from J, leaving 9 bases between. CDR1 MRHNA and CDR2 SNTAGT come from the germline V gene. The CDR3 loop spans 14 amino acids. The CDR3 protein is CASSEFRGNSPLHF. The CDR3, as DNA: TGTGCCAGCAGTGAGTTTAGGGGTAATTCACCCCTCCACTTT.

Note on this clonotype: Just one base apart from a much larger clone, this may be a read error. The chain combines TRBV4-1 with TRBJ1-5; D call uncertain. The CDR3 is made up of 14 amino acids. Germline assignment: CDR1 MGHRA and CDR2 YSYEKL. CDR3 loop: CSSSQVVADQPQHF. The CDR3 DNA reads as TGCTCCAGCAGCCAAGTTGTAGCAGATCAGCCCCAGCATTTT.

This chain links TRBV11-2 with TRBJ1-5, with 12 bases that match TRBD1. CDR1 and CDR2 from the germline V gene are SGHAT and FQNNGV. The CDR3 extends over 15 amino acids. J was trimmed by 7 bases and V by 4 bases; bases with no gene match: 5. The CDR3 region has the DNA TGTGCCAGCAGCTGGGGGACAGGGGGCGAACAGCCCCAGCATTTT. It encodes CASSWGTGGEQPQHF.

The chain employs TRBV10-1 and TRBJ1-5; 8 bases align to TRBD1. CDR1 is WNHNN and CDR2 is SYGVQD in the germline V gene (reference sequence). The CDR3 is 21 residues long. Trimming removed 3 bases from V and 2 bases from J; junction bases left unmatched: 21. The CDR3 region has the DNA TGCGCCAGCAGTGACACACAGCGACAGGGGTGGCATCGGTGGGGCAATCAGCCCCAGCATTTT. Its protein product is CASSDTQRQGWHRWGNQPQHF.

The chain couples TRBV5-6 to TRBJ2-7; D is unclear. Trimming pared 4 bases from V and 0 bases from J, leaving 14 bases between. Germline loops: CDR1 SGHDT, CDR2 YYEEEE. The length of the CDR3 is 15 residues. The CDR3 DNA is TGTGCCAGCAGCCCCCTGGGCGTTAGCTCCTACGAGCAGTACTTC. It codes for CASSPLGVSSYEQYF. Drawing the rest from reference TRBV5-6 and TRBJ2-7, the complete variable domain is DAGVTQSPTHLIKTRGQQVTLRCSPKSGHDTVSWYQQALGQGPQFIFQYYEEEERQRGNFPDRFSGHQFPNYSSELNVNALLLGDSALYLCASSPLGVSSYEQYFGPGTRLTVT.

In its sample, this clonotype was seen many times. The chain combines TRBV11-2 with TRBJ2-1; 10 nucleotides agree with TRBD2. The J segment lost 5 bases and the V segment lost 5 bases, leaving 12 bases of the junction unmatched. This CDR3 contains 17 residues. Looked up from germline, CDR1 is SGHAT and CDR2 is FQNNGV. DNA of the CDR3: TGTGCCAGCAGCCCAACCTCACAGCGGGAGGGAAACAATGAGCAGTTCTTC. Its translation is CASSPTSQREGNNEQFF.

In this sample, this clonotype turned up many times. The chain links TRBV6-5 to TRBJ1-5; possible D gene TRBD1, 5 bases. Trimming took 6 bases from V and 3 from J, leaving 9 bases between them. CDR1 is MNHEY and CDR2 is SVGAGI in the germline V gene. This CDR3 region has 13 residues. CDR3 protein: CASSVGVNQPQHF. Written as DNA, the CDR3 is TGTGCCAGCAGCGTGGGGGTCAATCAGCCCCAGCATTTT.

The V call is TRBV5-5, the J call TRBJ1-2; TRBD1 agrees at 7 bases. The junction had 5 bases not matched to a gene; V was cut back by 3 bases and J by 3 bases. The germline CDR1 and CDR2 sequences are SGHKS and YYEKEE (reference sequence). This CDR3 region has 14 residues. CDR3: CASSSTGLDYGYTF. In DNA, the CDR3 is TGTGCCAGCAGCTCGACAGGGTTAGACTATGGCTACACCTTC.

This clonotype was observed a handful of times. This sequence joins TRBV20-1 and TRBJ1-1; D may be TRBD1 (6 bases). V was pared by 1 base and J by 1 base, with 13 bases between. Germline V gene lookup returns CDR1 DFQATT and CDR2 SNEGSKA (reference sequence). The CDR3 spans 15 residues. CDR3 bases: TGCAGTGCTAGAGCCCACAGGGTCCAGAACACTGAAGCTTTCTTT. Its protein is CSARAHRVQNTEAFF.